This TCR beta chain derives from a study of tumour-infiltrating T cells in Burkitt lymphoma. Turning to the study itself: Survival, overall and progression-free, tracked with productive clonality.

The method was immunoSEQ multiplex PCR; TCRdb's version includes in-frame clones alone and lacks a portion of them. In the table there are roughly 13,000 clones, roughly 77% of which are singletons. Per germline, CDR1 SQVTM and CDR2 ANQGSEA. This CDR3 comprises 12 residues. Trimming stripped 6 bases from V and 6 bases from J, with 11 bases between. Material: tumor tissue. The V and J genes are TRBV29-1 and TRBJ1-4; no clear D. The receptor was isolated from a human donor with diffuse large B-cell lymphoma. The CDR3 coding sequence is TGCAGCGTCCGGGATACGTATGAAAAACTGTTTTTT. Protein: CSVRDTYEKLFF.